The 10 T cell receptor beta chains reported below all come from one sample, sequenced in a study of blood T cell repertoires in COVID-19. Only in-frame clones appear in the TCRdb table, and some are missing; sequencing was by immunoSEQ multiplex PCR. The table lists about 490,000 clones, around 85% of them singletons. Input material: peripheral blood. The receptors come from a human donor in a cohort sampled during active COVID-19.

This chain links TRBV4-1 with TRBJ1-5, with 9 bases aligning to TRBD1. Germline loops: CDR1 MGHRA, CDR2 YSYEKL. Trimming cost V 3 bases and J 2 bases; bases outside gene matches: 11. The CDR3 runs to 18 residues. Here the CDR3 reads CASSHSSGQGGGNQPQHF. The CDR3 bases are TGCGCCAGCAGCCATTCGTCGGGACAGGGCGGTGGCAATCAGCCCCAGCATTTT.

The chain joins TRBV20-1 to TRBJ2-1; 10 bases match TRBD2. Germline CDR1 is DFQATT and CDR2 is SNEGSKA (reference sequence). The CDR3 runs 13 residues. With 3 bases clipped from V and 7 bases from J, the junction kept 3 bases outside the gene matches. CDR3 coding DNA: TGCAGTGCTAGTATAGCGGGAGGAAATGAGCAGTTCTTC. Amino acids: CSASIAGGNEQFF.

This chain joins TRBV27 and TRBJ2-2; 7 positions match TRBD1. The germline V gene encodes CDR1 MNHEY and CDR2 SMNVEV (reference sequence). The V gene end was trimmed by 5 bases and the J gene end by 3 bases; junction bases not matched to a gene: 6. The CDR3 has 15 residues. CDR3 protein: CASSKGQIHTGELFF. CDR3 nucleotide sequence: TGTGCCAGCAGTAAGGGACAGATCCACACCGGGGAGCTGTTTTTT.

This clone occurred once. This rearrangement joins TRBV3-1 (or the pseudogene TRBV3-2) to TRBJ1-6; the match to TRBD1 covers 8 bases. Germline V gene sequence: CDR1 LGHDT, CDR2 YNNKEL (reference sequence). This CDR3 contains 15 residues. V lost 1 base, J lost 8 bases, and 4 bases stayed unmatched. In nucleotides, the CDR3 is TGTGCCAGCAGCCAAGTTCTGACAGGGGATTCACCCCTCCACTTT. It encodes CASSQVLTGDSPLHF.

The genes are TRBV18 and TRBJ2-3; 9 bases match TRBD2. Trimming took 0 bases from V and 1 from J; bases not matched to a gene: 5. Per germline, CDR1 KGHSH and CDR2 LQKENI. This CDR3 comprises 17 residues. The CDR3 coding sequence is TGTGCCAGCTCACCACCTAGGATAGCGGGGGGCACAGATACGCAGTATTTT. Its translation: CASSPPRIAGGTDTQYF.

The V gene is TRBV7-8, the J gene TRBJ1-5, with 7 positions matching TRBD1. The germline V gene has CDR1 SGHVS and CDR2 FQNEAQ. The CDR3 extends over 14 amino acids. J gave up 4 bases and V 5 bases, and 5 bases lay outside the gene matches. In DNA form, the CDR3 reads TGTGCCAGCAGCCCTACAGGGGAGAATCAGCCCCAGCATTTT. Translation gives CASSPTGENQPQHF.

Details on this clone: Other DNA sequences in the same sample also yield this CDR3. The V call is TRBV10-3, the J call TRBJ1-1, with a tentative D call TRBD1 (5 bases). CDR3 length equals 13 residues. The V and J ends lost 3 bases and 1 base respectively, with 6 bases between them. Looked up from germline, CDR1 is ENHRY and CDR2 is SYGVKD. This CDR3 is CAISERGNTEAFF. The CDR3 nucleotides are TGTGCCATCAGTGAAAGGGGGAACACTGAAGCTTTCTTT.

The chain couples TRBV6-1 to TRBJ2-7, with D possibly matching TRBD2 (5 bases). The V and J ends lost 1 base and 4 bases respectively, with 11 bases between them. CDR3 length: 14 residues. CDR1 and CDR2 (germline): MNHNS, SASEGT. CDR3 in DNA: TGTGCCAGCAGTGAAGTGGCGGGTCTGTACGAGCAGTACTTC. It encodes CASSEVAGLYEQYF.

The sample holds a few counts of this clone. The chain recombines TRBV2 with TRBJ2-7; 11 bases match TRBD1. CDR1 is SNHLY, CDR2 FYNNEI, per germline. This CDR3 contains 14 residues. V lost 5 bases, J lost 6 bases, and 6 bases stayed unmatched. CDR3 in DNA: TGTGCCAGCAGTAAGGACAGGGGGCTAGGCGAGCAGTACTTC. It translates to CASSKDRGLGEQYF.

The chain recombines TRBV5-1 with TRBJ2-7, with D possibly TRBD1 on 7 matching bases. The V gene's germline CDR1 is SGHRS and CDR2 YFSETQ. V lost 4 bases and J lost 3, with 17 bases in between. The CDR3 covers 15 residues. CDR3 coding DNA: TGCGCCAGCAGCAGATACTCAGGGGGGCTCTACGAGCAGTACTTC. Protein: CASSRYSGGLYEQYF.